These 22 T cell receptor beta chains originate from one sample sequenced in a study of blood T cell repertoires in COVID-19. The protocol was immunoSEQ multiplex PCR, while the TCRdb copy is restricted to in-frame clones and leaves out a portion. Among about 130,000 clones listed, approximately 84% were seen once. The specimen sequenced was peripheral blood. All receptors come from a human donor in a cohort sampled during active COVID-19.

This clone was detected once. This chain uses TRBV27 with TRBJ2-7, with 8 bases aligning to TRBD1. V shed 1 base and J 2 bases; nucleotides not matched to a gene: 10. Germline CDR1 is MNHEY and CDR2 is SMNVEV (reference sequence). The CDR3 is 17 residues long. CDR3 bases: TGTGCCAGCAGTTTATATCCTCCCGGGACAGGCCCCTACGAGCAGTACTTC. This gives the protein CASSLYPPGTGPYEQYF.

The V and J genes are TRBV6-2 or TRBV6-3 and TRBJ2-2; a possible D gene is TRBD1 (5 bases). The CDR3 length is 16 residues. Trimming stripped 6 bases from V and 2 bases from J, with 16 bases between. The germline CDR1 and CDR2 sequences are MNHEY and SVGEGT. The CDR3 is CASSQPGHANTGELFF. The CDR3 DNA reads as TGTGCCAGCAGCCAACCCGGACACGCTAACACCGGGGAGCTGTTTTTT.

The CDR3 DNA reads as TGTGCCAGCAGCCCTCCCGGCCGCGGGGGGGCTGGTGAGCAGTTCTTC. This encodes CASSPPGRGGAGEQFF. The rearrangement joins TRBV7-9 to TRBJ2-1; the match to TRBD2 covers 9 bases. This CDR3 region has 16 residues. Trimming cost V 5 bases and J 9 bases; bases outside gene matches: 14. Germline CDR1 and CDR2: SEHNR and FQNEAQ (reference sequence). Full variable domain (rest looked up from reference TRBV7-9 and TRBJ2-1): DTGVSQNPRHKITKRGQNVTFRCDPISEHNRLYWYRQTLGQGPEFLTYFQNEAQLEKSRLLSDRFSAERPKGSFSTLEIQRTEQGDSAMYLCASSPPGRGGAGEQFFGPGTRLTVL.

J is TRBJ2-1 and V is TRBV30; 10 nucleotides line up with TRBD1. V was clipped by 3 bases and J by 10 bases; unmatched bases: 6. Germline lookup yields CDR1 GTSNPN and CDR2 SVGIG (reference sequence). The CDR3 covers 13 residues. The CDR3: CAWSLGQGKEQFF. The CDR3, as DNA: TGTGCCTGGAGCCTGGGACAGGGGAAGGAGCAGTTCTTC. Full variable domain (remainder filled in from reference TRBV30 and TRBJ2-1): SQTIHQWPATLVQPVGSPLSLECTVEGTSNPNLYWYRQAAGRGLQLLFYSVGIGQISSEVPQNLSASRPQDRQFILSSKKLLLSDSGFYLCAWSLGQGKEQFFGPGTRLTVL.

CDR3 amino acids: CATAPRGGSSGANVLTF. In DNA form, the CDR3 reads TGTGCCACCGCCCCTAGGGGGGGCTCATCTGGGGCCAACGTCCTGACTTTC. The J gene is TRBJ2-6, the V gene TRBV24-1; D possibly corresponds to TRBD2 (7 bases). Germline values: CDR1 KGHDR, CDR2 SFDVKD. The ends were cut back, 9 bases at V and 1 base at J, with 18 bases in the middle. This CDR3 has 17 amino acids.

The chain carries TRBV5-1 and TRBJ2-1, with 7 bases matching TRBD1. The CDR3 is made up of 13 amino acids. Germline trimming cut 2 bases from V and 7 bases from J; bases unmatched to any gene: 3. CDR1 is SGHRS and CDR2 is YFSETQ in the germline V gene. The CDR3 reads CASSLQGFNEQFF. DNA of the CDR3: TGCGCCAGCAGCTTACAGGGGTTTAATGAGCAGTTCTTC.

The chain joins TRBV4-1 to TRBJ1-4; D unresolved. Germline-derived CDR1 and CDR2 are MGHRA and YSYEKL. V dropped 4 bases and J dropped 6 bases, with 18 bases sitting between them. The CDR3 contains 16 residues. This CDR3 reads CASSPGIRGEDEKLFF. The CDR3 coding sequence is TGCGCCAGCAGCCCGGGTATTCGAGGTGAGGATGAAAAACTGTTTTTT.

In nucleotides, the CDR3 is TGTGCCAGCAGCTTCGGACAGGGTAATCAGCCCCAGCATTTT. Encoded protein: CASSFGQGNQPQHF. The chain joins TRBV5-8 to TRBJ1-5; 8 bases align to TRBD1. Per the germline V gene, CDR1 is SGHTS and CDR2 is YDEGEE. The CDR3 sequence is 14 residues long. The ends lost 2 bases at V and 4 bases at J; junction bases unmatched: 2.

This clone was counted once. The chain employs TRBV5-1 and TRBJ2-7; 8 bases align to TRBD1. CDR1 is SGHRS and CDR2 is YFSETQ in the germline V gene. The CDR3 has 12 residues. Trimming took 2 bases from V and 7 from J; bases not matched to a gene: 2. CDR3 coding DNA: TGCGCCAGCAGCTTACAGGGGGGTGAGCAGTACTTC. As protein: CASSLQGGEQYF.

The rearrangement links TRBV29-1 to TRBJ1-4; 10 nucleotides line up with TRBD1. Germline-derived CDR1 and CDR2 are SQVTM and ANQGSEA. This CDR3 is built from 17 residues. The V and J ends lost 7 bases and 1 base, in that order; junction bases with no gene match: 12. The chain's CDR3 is CSAAPTGGARTNEKLFF. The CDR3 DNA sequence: TGCAGCGCCGCCCCGACAGGGGGCGCAAGAACTAATGAAAAACTGTTTTTT.

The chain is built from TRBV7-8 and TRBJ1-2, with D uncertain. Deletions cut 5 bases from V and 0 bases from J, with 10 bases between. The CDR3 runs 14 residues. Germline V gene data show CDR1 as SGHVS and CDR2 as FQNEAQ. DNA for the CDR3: TGTGCCAGCAGCCCAATTCGGGCTAACTATGGCTACACCTTC. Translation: CASSPIRANYGYTF.

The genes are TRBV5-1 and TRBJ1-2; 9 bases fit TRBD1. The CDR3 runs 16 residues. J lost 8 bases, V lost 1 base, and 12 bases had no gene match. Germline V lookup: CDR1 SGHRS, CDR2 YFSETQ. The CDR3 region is CASSLTVGQGGRGYTF. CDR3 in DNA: TGCGCCAGCAGCTTGACTGTGGGACAGGGAGGTCGAGGCTACACCTTC.

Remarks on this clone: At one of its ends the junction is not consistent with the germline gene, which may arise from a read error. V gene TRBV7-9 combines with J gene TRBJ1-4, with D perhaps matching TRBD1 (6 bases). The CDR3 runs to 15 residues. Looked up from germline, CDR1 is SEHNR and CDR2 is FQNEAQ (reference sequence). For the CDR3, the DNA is TGTGCCAGCAGCCTAGCCGGGGGGGGCGAAGAAAAACTGTTTTTT. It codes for CASSLAGGGEEKLFF. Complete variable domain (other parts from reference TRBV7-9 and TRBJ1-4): DTGVSQNPRHKITKRGQNVTFRCDPISEHNRLYWYRQTLGQGPEFLTYFQNEAQLEKSRLLSDRFSAERPKGSFSTLEIQRTEQGDSAMYLCASSLAGGGEEKLFFGSGTQLSVL.

CDR3 DNA: TGCGCCAGCAGTCGACGGGGGGGCACAGATACGCAGTATTTT. Its protein product is CASSRRGGTDTQYF. The chain is built from TRBV5-1 and TRBJ2-3; 7 bases are shared with TRBD2. CDR3 length equals 14 residues. The germline CDR1 and CDR2 sequences are SGHRS and YFSETQ. V trimming: 5 bases; J trimming: 1 base; junction bases outside the gene matches: 4. Variable domain in full (rest from reference TRBV5-1 and TRBJ2-3): KAGVTQTPRYLIKTRGQQVTLSCSPISGHRSVSWYQQTPGQGLQFLFEYFSETQRNKGNFPGRFSGRQFSNSRSEMNVSTLELGDSALYLCASSRRGGTDTQYFGPGTRLTVL.

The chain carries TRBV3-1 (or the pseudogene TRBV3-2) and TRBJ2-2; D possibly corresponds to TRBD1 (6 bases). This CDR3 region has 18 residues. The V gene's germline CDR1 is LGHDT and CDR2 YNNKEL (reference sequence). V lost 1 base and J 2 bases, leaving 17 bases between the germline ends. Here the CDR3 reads CASSQVWVRDINTGELFF. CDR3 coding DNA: TGTGCCAGCAGCCAAGTTTGGGTTCGGGACATCAACACCGGGGAGCTGTTTTTT.

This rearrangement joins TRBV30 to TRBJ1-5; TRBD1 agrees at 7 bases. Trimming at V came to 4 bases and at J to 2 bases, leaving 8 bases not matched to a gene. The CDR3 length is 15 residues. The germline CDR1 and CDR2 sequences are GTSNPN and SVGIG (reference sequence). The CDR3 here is CAWNKGGAGNQPQHF. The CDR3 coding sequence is TGTGCCTGGAATAAAGGGGGCGCGGGCAATCAGCCCCAGCATTTT.

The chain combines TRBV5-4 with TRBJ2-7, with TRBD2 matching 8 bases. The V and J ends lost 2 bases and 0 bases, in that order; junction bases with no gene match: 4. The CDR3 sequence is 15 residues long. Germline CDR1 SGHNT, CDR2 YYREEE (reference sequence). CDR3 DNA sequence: TGTGCCAGCAGCTTAAGCGGGGGCCGCTCCTACGAGCAGTACTTC. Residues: CASSLSGGRSYEQYF.

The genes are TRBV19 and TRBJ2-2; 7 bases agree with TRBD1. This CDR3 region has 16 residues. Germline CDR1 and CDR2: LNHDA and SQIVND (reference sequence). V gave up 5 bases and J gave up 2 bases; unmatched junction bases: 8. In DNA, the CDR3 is TGTGCCAGTAGTCCAAGAGGGACAGTCAACACCGGGGAGCTGTTTTTT. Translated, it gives CASSPRGTVNTGELFF.

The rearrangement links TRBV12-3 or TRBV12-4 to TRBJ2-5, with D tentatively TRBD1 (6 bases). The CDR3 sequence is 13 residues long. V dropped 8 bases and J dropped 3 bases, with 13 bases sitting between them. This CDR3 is CASRRTAKETQYF. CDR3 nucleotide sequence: TGTGCCAGCCGAAGGACAGCTAAAGAGACCCAGTACTTC.

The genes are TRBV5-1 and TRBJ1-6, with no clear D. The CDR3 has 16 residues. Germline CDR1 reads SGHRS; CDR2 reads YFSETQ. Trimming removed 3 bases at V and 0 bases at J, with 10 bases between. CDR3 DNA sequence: TGCGCCAGCAGCTCTCGGGAGACCTCCTATAATTCACCCCTCCACTTT. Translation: CASSSRETSYNSPLHF. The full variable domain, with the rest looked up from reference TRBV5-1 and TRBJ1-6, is KAGVTQTPRYLIKTRGQQVTLSCSPISGHRSVSWYQQTPGQGLQFLFEYFSETQRNKGNFPGRFSGRQFSNSRSEMNVSTLELGDSALYLCASSSRETSYNSPLHFGNGTRLTVT.

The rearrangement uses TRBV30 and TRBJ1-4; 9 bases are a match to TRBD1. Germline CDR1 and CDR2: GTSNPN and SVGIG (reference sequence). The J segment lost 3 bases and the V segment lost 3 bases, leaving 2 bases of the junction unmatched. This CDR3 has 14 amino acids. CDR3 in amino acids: CAWRQGAANEKLFF. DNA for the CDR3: TGTGCCTGGAGACAGGGGGCCGCTAATGAAAAACTGTTTTTT.

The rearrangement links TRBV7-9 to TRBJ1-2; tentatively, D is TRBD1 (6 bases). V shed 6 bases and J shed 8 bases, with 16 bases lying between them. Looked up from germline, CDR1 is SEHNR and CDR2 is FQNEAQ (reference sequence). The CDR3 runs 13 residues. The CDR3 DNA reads TGTGCCAGCAGTGAAGCAGGGGTTGGGGGCTACACCTTC. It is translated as CASSEAGVGGYTF.